This TCR beta chain was recorded in a study of shared clonotypes between healthy human individuals. Researchers ran the assay at a deep level. This table comes from immunoSEQ multiplex PCR, and its TCRdb copy is limited to in-frame clones, with some not included. The sample holds 550,000 to 600,000 clones; around 77% are singletons and the top ten take about 11%. Samples left unsorted employed about 100 million PBMCs for genomic DNA. V was clipped by 0 bases and J by 0 bases, with 8 bases between them. The CDR3 length is 16 residues. CDR1 is LGHNA, CDR2 YNFKEQ, per germline. The clonotype was recovered from a woman between 40 and 50 years old in good health. Some clones in this sample may be carry-over from other donors' samples. J is TRBJ2-2 and V is TRBV4-2, with D unresolved. Material for sequencing was PBMCs. Here the CDR3 reads CASSQDRNPNTGELFF. The CDR3 DNA sequence: TGTGCCAGCAGCCAAGACAGGAATCCGAACACCGGGGAGCTGTTTTTT.